This entry is about one T cell receptor (beta chain). RNA was extracted with the RNeasy kit, and a quantity of roughly 0.5 to 1 ug was reverse transcribed using random hexamers. MiXCR, run by TCRdb on the immunoSEQ multiplex PCR reads, gives a single entry per CDR3 protein. The sample yields about 180,000 distinct CDR3 sequences, roughly 94% seen once. Sequencing of TCR beta was performed on blood CD8+ T cells and on blood CD4+ T cells. Patients with Susac syndrome met diagnostic criteria that were recently defined for definite or probable disease. The CDR3 consists of 13 residues. V was cut by 6 bases and J by 5 bases, with 11 bases left in between. Germline CDR1 and CDR2: MNHNS and SASEGT. The source of the sample is a study of CD8 T cells in Susac syndrome. Study-level information: The sequenced Susac syndrome patients included about 6 who had clinically active disease and roughly 8 who were in remission.

The chain joins TRBV6-1 to TRBJ2-1; D remains unclear. Sequencing was done on a sample of CD4+ T cells from PBMCs. This sequence originates from a human donor with Susac syndrome. In nucleotides, the CDR3 is TGTGCCAGCAGCATACGATTGAACAATGAGCAGTTCTTC. It is translated as CASSIRLNNEQFF.